This is a list of T cell receptor beta chains from one sample in a study of T cells after posttransplantation cyclophosphamide. Here immunoSEQ multiplex PCR was the method, and the copy in TCRdb shows in-frame clones only, minus some. Here the sample spans 8,000 or so clones, roughly 88% being singletons. The input for sequencing was CD4+ T cells sorted from blood, taken around 1,300 days after allogeneic stem cell transplant with posttransplant cyclophosphamide. The receptors were gathered from a female patient aged 50-59 years who received an allogeneic stem cell transplant from a related donor, was CMV-positive, and had no GVHD. Some T cells here may be from the graft donor. Both conserved end residues are part of each CDR3. A D gene is named only where the DNA matches it firmly. Only part of the rows carry a size: once, few, many, or a class if the clone is expanded.

j_call	d_call	clone_size	v_call	cdr3_aa	cdr3_nt
TRBJ2-2	TRBD1	once	TRBV30	CAWSQGLGNTGELFF	TGTGCCTGGTCACAGGGGCTTGGGAACACCGGGGAGCTGTTTTTT
TRBJ2-5	TRBD2	-	TRBV6-6	CASSYGAGPQETQYF	TGTGCCAGCAGTTACGGAGCGGGACCCCAAGAGACCCAGTACTTC
TRBJ1-4	-	-	TRBV7-2	CASSFNRAEKLFF	TGTGCCAGCAGCTTTAACAGGGCTGAAAAACTGTTTTTT
TRBJ2-1	-	-	TRBV7-3	CASSLAVSSYNEQFF	TGTGCCAGCAGCTTAGCGGTGAGCTCCTACAATGAGCAGTTCTTC
TRBJ1-5	-	-	TRBV7-2	CASSLIGGSNQPQHF	TGTGCCAGCAGCTTAATAGGCGGGAGCAATCAGCCCCAGCATTTT
TRBJ2-7	-	-	TRBV7-2	CASSRDSRYEQYF	TGTGCCAGCAGCCGGGACTCCCGATACGAGCAGTACTTC
TRBJ1-5	-	few	TRBV6-6	CASSYGGLQPQHF	TGTGCCAGCAGTTACGGGGGGTTACAGCCCCAGCATTTT
TRBJ2-1	TRBD2	-	TRBV9	CASSVGQGPGLAGSRQFF	TGTGCCAGCAGCGTAGGTCAGGGGCCGGGACTAGCGGGATCGCGGCAGTTCTTC
TRBJ2-7	-	-	TRBV7-2	CASSREIAEAYEQYF	TGTGCCAGCAGCCGCGAGATAGCGGAAGCCTACGAGCAGTACTTC
TRBJ1-2	-	once	TRBV30	CGSTGKGPYNYGYTF	TGTGGTTCCACAGGGAAGGGGCCCTATAACTATGGCTACACCTTC
TRBJ2-7	TRBD1	-	TRBV2	CASLPGQVHVNPYEQYF	TGTGCCAGCCTCCCCGGACAGGTACACGTTAACCCCTACGAGCAGTACTTC
TRBJ1-4	-	once	TRBV4-3	CASSRGQSNEKLFF	TGCGCCAGCAGCCGAGGACAGAGTAATGAAAAACTGTTTTTT
TRBJ2-2	-	-	TRBV27	CASSIRGYPGELFF	TGTGCCAGCAGCATAAGGGGTTACCCCGGGGAGCTGTTTTTT
TRBJ1-1	-	-	TRBV7-2	CASNTIRVGNSEVFF	TGTGCCAGCAACACTATCAGGGTGGGGAACTCTGAAGTTTTCTTT
TRBJ2-1	TRBD1	-	TRBV6-5	CASSQGQGRNEQFF	TGTGCCAGCAGCCAGGGACAGGGTAGGAATGAGCAGTTCTTC
TRBJ2-6	-	-	TRBV5-1	CASSLAGLSGANVLTF	TGCGCCAGCAGCTTGGCAGGCCTCTCTGGGGCCAACGTCCTGACTTTC
TRBJ2-7	-	-	TRBV9	CASSVGLEGGSYEQYF	TGTGCCAGCAGCGTAGGGCTGGAAGGAGGGTCCTACGAGCAGTACTTC
TRBJ2-2	-	-	TRBV10-3	CAISAAGGANTGELFF	TGTGCCATCAGTGCGGCCGGCGGGGCTAACACCGGGGAGCTGTTTTTT
TRBJ2-7	TRBD2	-	TRBV27	CASSLGFGLAGGGHEQYF	TGTGCCAGCAGTTTGGGCTTTGGGCTAGCGGGAGGAGGCCACGAGCAGTACTTC
TRBJ2-5	-	once	TRBV5-1	CASSRGLRGETQYF	TGCGCCAGCAGCAGGGGGCTACGGGGGGAGACCCAGTACTTC
TRBJ2-1	-	-	TRBV5-6	CAWGRRQPYNEQFF	TGTGCCTGGGGCAGGAGACAGCCCTACAATGAGCAGTTCTTC
TRBJ2-7	TRBD2	-	TRBV7-9	CASSLVAGGSEQYF	TGTGCCAGCAGCTTAGTAGCGGGAGGATCCGAGCAGTACTTC
TRBJ2-7	-	-	TRBV6-1	CASSEGLNRNEQYF	TGTGCCAGCAGTGAGGGCCTAAACCGGAACGAGCAGTACTTC
TRBJ2-1	TRBD2	-	TRBV6-5	CASRRMTSGSEQFF	TGTGCCAGTAGGCGAATGACTAGCGGCAGTGAGCAGTTCTTC
TRBJ2-1	TRBD2	once	TRBV25-1	CASSVAASGRGRGSEQFF	TGTGCCAGCAGTGTGGCGGCTAGCGGGAGGGGCAGGGGGTCTGAGCAGTTCTTC
TRBJ2-3	TRBD1	-	TRBV28	CASSRPGQGRDTQYF	TGTGCCAGCAGCCGACCGGGACAGGGGAGAGATACGCAGTATTTT
TRBJ2-7	-	-	TRBV6-8	CASSYSSRARHSYEQYF	TGTGCCAGCAGTTACTCGAGTCGTGCGAGGCACTCCTACGAGCAGTACTTC
TRBJ2-3	-	-	TRBV21-1	CASSETGLGTDTQYF	TGTGCCAGCAGCGAGACAGGGTTGGGCACAGATACGCAGTATTTT
TRBJ1-2	TRBD1	-	TRBV7-2	CASRLTRGLNYGYTF	TGTGCCAGCAGGTTAACCAGGGGGCTTAACTATGGCTACACCTTC
TRBJ1-5	-	-	TRBV10-3	CAIKEQGNQPQHF	TGTGCCATCAAGGAACAGGGCAATCAGCCCCAGCATTTT
TRBJ2-5	-	-	TRBV11-1	CASSRNQGRETQYF	TGTGCCAGCAGCCGAAACCAGGGCAGGGAGACCCAGTACTTC
TRBJ2-1	TRBD2	-	TRBV28	CASSSSKREQYNEQFF	TGTGCCAGCAGTTCCTCCAAGCGGGAACAATACAATGAGCAGTTCTTC
TRBJ2-1	TRBD2	-	TRBV7-3	CASSLSLADNEQFF	TGTGCCAGCAGCTTAAGCCTAGCGGACAATGAGCAGTTCTTC
TRBJ2-1	-	-	TRBV18	CASSPPGRGHNEQFF	TGTGCCAGCTCACCACCCGGCAGGGGTCACAATGAGCAGTTCTTC
TRBJ2-7	TRBD2	-	TRBV27	CASSTRALTRESGYVQYF	TGTGCCAGCAGCACCCGAGCCTTAACGCGGGAGAGTGGGTACGTGCAGTACTTC
TRBJ2-7	-	-	TRBV6-1	CASYGQSYEQYF	TGTGCCAGCTATGGACAGAGTTACGAGCAGTACTTC
TRBJ2-7	-	-	TRBV9	CASSVASQGTDYEQYF	TGTGCCAGCAGCGTGGCTTCTCAGGGTACAGACTACGAGCAGTACTTC
TRBJ2-7	-	-	TRBV27	CASSLGLPDVYEQYF	TGTGCCAGCAGTTTGGGGCTGCCTGACGTCTACGAGCAGTACTTC
TRBJ1-2	-	-	TRBV19	CASSIDLRPGTPYGYTF	TGTGCCAGTAGTATAGATCTACGTCCCGGGACACCCTATGGCTACACCTTC
TRBJ1-6	TRBD1	-	TRBV2	CASRTGTANSPLHF	TGTGCCAGCAGGACTGGGACAGCCAATTCCCCCCTCCACTTT
TRBJ1-4	-	-	TRBV27	CASSLYWTRGKTNEKLFF	TGTGCCAGCAGTTTATACTGGACGCGGGGAAAGACTAATGAAAAACTGTTTTTT
TRBJ1-2	-	-	TRBV2	CASSVIYGYTF	TGTGCCAGCAGTGTTATCTATGGCTACACCTTC
TRBJ2-1	TRBD2	-	TRBV2	CASTLSTSGYNEQFF	TGTGCCAGCACCCTGTCGACTAGCGGTTACAATGAGCAGTTCTTC
TRBJ1-1	-	-	TRBV28	CASSYRGSGNTEAFF	TGTGCCAGCAGTTACCGAGGGTCGGGGAACACTGAAGCTTTCTTT
TRBJ2-7	-	-	TRBV7-2	CASSTAPRGPYEQYF	TGTGCCAGCAGCACAGCCCCCAGGGGTCCCTACGAGCAGTACTTC
TRBJ2-7	TRBD1	-	TRBV7-9	CASSFRDRDYEQYF	TGTGCCAGCAGCTTCAGGGACAGGGACTACGAGCAGTACTTC
TRBJ2-3	TRBD2	-	TRBV10-3	CAIGGLLTSGRATDTQYF	TGTGCCATTGGGGGCCTCTTAACTAGCGGGAGGGCCACAGATACGCAGTATTTT
TRBJ1-2	-	-	TRBV27	CASSAGWGYTF	TGTGCCAGCAGTGCGGGCTGGGGCTACACCTTC
TRBJ1-2	TRBD1	few	TRBV19	CASSMLERGLRGYTF	TGTGCCAGTAGTATGCTTGAGAGGGGGCTCCGCGGCTACACCTTC
TRBJ2-7	TRBD1	-	TRBV19	CASRDRGRHEQYF	TGTGCCAGTAGGGACAGGGGGCGGCACGAGCAGTACTTC
TRBJ2-3	TRBD2	-	TRBV9	CASSVDGRASDTQYF	TGTGCCAGCAGCGTAGACGGGAGGGCATCAGATACGCAGTATTTT
TRBJ2-2	TRBD1	-	TRBV19	CASTLDRPGELFF	TGTGCCAGTACCTTGGACAGGCCCGGGGAGCTGTTTTTT
TRBJ2-2	-	-	TRBV5-1	CASSLRRDFANTGELFF	TGCGCCAGCAGCTTAAGGCGGGACTTCGCGAACACCGGGGAGCTGTTTTTT
TRBJ1-5	-	-	TRBV9	CASSVGIGTPNQPQHF	TGTGCCAGCAGCGTAGGAATAGGGACACCTAATCAGCCCCAGCATTTT
TRBJ2-7	-	-	TRBV18	CASSPQTYEQYF	TGTGCCAGCTCGCCACAAACTTATGAGCAGTACTTC
TRBJ2-5	TRBD2	-	TRBV5-1	CASSRGLAGVGQETQYF	TGCGCCAGCAGCCGGGGTCTGGCGGGAGTTGGCCAAGAGACCCAGTACTTC
TRBJ2-5	-	-	TRBV7-3	CASSLERQETQYF	TGTGCCAGCAGCTTAGAACGGCAAGAGACCCAGTACTTC
TRBJ2-5	TRBD2	-	TRBV7-9	CASSLVVGRAETQYF	TGTGCCAGCAGCTTAGTAGTCGGGAGGGCAGAGACCCAGTACTTC
TRBJ2-3	-	-	TRBV7-2	CAGWQGVDTQYF	TGTGCGGGGTGGCAGGGCGTAGATACGCAGTATTTT